This T cell receptor (beta chain) was sequenced during a study of blood T cell repertoires in COVID-19. In the study overall: Sources were T cells, B-cell-depleted T cells, or PBMCs; the material itself was cDNA or gDNA.

Authors' analysis steps: Reference gene primers were amplified, and this amplification served to estimate nucleated cell counts. Libraries were prepared by immunoSEQ multiplex PCR; TCRdb keeps only in-frame clonotypes and omits some of them. V and J calls and clone size are copied from that table; D and trimming were computed from the DNA. Of roughly 77,000 clones listed, around 77% are singletons. V dropped 4 bases and J dropped 0 bases, with 8 bases sitting between them. CDR1 is SGHRS, CDR2 YFSETQ, per germline. CDR3 length equals 14 residues. The chain carries TRBV5-1 and TRBJ1-5; D is unresolved. Material for sequencing was peripheral blood. The sequence came from a human donor in a cohort sampled during active COVID-19. Here the CDR3 DNA reads TGCGCCAGCAGCCCCTACGGTAGCAATCAGCCCCAGCATTTT. Its protein is CASSPYGSNQPQHF.